Following are 2 T cell receptor beta chains from one sample sequenced in a study of T cell changes during pregnancy in multiple sclerosis. Clones were read by immunoSEQ multiplex PCR, and TCRdb kept only the in-frame ones, dropping some. The data show tens of thousands of clones, roughly 89% seen once. This specimen was peripheral blood, taken in the second trimester of pregnancy. The receptors come from a female donor with multiple sclerosis, enrolled in a pregnancy study.

This chain connects TRBV11-2 to TRBJ2-4, with D possibly matching TRBD1 (6 bases). Germline CDR1 reads SGHAT; CDR2 reads FQNNGV. This CDR3 has 17 residues. Trimming took 1 base from V and 2 from J, leaving 15 bases between them. CDR3 coding DNA: TGTGCCAGCAGCTTAGGTGAGGGGGTCGTGACCAAAAACATTCAGTACTTC. Residues: CASSLGEGVVTKNIQYF.

This rearrangement joins TRBV11-1 to TRBJ2-1, with 7 bases aligning to TRBD1. Germline assignment: CDR1 SGHAT and CDR2 FQDESV (reference sequence). V gave up 4 bases and J gave up 1 base; unmatched junction bases: 4. The CDR3 length is 15 residues. CDR3 bases: TGTGCCAGCAGCTCCATGACAGGGTCCTACAATGAGCAGTTCTTC. It encodes CASSSMTGSYNEQFF. Variable domain in full (rest from reference TRBV11-1 and TRBJ2-1): EAEVAQSPRYKITEKSQAVAFWCDPISGHATLYWYRQILGQGPELLVQFQDESVVDDSQLPKDRFSAERLKGVDSTLKIQPAELGDSAMYLCASSSMTGSYNEQFFGPGTRLTVL.